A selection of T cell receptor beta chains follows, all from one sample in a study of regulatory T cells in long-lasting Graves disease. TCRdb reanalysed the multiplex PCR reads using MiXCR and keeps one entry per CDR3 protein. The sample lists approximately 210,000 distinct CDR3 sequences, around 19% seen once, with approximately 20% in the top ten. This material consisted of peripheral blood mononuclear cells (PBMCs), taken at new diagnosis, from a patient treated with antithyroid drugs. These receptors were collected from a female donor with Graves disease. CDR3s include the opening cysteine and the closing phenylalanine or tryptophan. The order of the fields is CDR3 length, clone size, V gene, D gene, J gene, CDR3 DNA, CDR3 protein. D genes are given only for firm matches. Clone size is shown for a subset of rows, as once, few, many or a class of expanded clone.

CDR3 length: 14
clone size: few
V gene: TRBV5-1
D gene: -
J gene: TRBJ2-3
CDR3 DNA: TGCGCCAGCTCCCCCAGGCGTCCCTCAGATACGCAGTATTTT
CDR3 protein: CASSPRRPSDTQYF

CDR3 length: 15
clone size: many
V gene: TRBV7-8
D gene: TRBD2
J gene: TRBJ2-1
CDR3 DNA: TGTGCCAGCAGCTTGGGACTAGCGGGAGTGCATGAGCAGTTCTTC
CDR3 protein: CASSLGLAGVHEQFF

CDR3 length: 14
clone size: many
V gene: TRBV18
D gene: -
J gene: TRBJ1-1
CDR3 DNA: TGTGCCAGCTCAACAAACAGGATGAACACTGAAGCTTTCTTT
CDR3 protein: CASSTNRMNTEAFF

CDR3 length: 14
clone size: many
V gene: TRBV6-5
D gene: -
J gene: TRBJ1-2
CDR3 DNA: TGTGCCAGCAGTTCCCTTGTGACGAACTATGGCTACACCTTC
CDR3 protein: CASSSLVTNYGYTF

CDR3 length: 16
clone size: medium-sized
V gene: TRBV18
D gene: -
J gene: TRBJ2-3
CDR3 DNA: TGTGCCAGCCTTCCTGGACACCGAAACCTCACAGATACGCAGTATTTT
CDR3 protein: CASLPGHRNLTDTQYF

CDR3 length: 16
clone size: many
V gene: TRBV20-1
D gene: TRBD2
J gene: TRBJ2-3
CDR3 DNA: TGCAGTGCTAGAGATTTAGCGGGCCCACCAACAGATACGCAGTATTTT
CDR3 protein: CSARDLAGPPTDTQYF

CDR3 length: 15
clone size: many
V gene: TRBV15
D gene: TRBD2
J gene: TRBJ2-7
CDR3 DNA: TGTGCCACCAGCAGACTAGCGGGAGTAGTAGGAGAGCAGTACTTC
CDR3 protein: CATSRLAGVVGEQYF

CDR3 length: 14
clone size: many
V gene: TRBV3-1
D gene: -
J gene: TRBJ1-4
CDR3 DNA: TGTGCCAGCAGCCTATTCCGAATTGATGAAAAACTGTTTTTT
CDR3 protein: CASSLFRIDEKLFF

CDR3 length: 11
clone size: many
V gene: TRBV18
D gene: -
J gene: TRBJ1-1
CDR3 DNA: TGTGCCAGCTCACGGCAAGGTAGTCCTTTCTTT
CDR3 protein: CASSRQGSPFF

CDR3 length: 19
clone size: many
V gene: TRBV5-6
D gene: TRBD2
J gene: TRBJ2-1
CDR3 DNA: TGTGCCAGCAGCTTCCTCGGACTTGTGGGTAGCGGGAGGAGTAATGAGCAGTTCTTC
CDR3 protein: CASSFLGLVGSGRSNEQFF

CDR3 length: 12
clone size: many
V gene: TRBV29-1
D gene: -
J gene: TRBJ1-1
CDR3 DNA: TGCAGCGTCGGATTGGTGAACACTGAAGCTTTCTTT
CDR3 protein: CSVGLVNTEAFF

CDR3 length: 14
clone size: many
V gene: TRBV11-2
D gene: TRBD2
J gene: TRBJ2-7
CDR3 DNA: TGTGCCAGCAGCCCCAGTGTAGCGGGGAGTGAGCAGTACTTC
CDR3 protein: CASSPSVAGSEQYF

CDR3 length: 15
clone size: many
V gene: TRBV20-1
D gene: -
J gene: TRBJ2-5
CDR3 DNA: TGCAGTGCTAGCGTGGGGGCAGGCCTACAAGAGACCCAGTACTTC
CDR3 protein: CSASVGAGLQETQYF

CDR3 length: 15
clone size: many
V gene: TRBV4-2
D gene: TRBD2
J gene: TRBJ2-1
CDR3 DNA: TGTGCCAGCAGCCAAGCCGGGACTAGCGGCAATGAGCAGTTCTTC
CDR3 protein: CASSQAGTSGNEQFF

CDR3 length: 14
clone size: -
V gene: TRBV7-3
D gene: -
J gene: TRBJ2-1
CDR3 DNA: TGTGCCAGCAGCTTAACGCATTGGGCAGGTGAGCAGTTCTTC
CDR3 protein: CASSLTHWAGEQFF

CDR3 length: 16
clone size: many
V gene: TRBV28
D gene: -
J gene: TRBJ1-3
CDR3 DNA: TGTGCCAGCAGTTCGATCGGGGGGCCGGCTGGAAACACCATATATTTT
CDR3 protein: CASSSIGGPAGNTIYF

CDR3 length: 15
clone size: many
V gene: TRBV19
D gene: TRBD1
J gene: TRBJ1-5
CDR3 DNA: TGTGCCAGTAGTTCCACAGGGGCATGGAATCAGCCCCAGCATTTT
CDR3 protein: CASSSTGAWNQPQHF

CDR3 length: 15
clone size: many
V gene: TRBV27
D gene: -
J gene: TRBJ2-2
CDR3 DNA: TGTGCCAGCAGAGTTGGGCTGATTAACACCGGGGAGCTGTTTTTT
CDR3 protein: CASRVGLINTGELFF

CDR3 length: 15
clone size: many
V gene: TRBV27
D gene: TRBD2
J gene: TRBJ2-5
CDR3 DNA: TGTGCCAGCAGTCCCGCGGGAGGGCCGTCGGAGACCCAGTACTTC
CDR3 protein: CASSPAGGPSETQYF

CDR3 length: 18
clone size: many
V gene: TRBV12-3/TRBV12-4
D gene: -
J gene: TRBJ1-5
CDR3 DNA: TGTGCCAGCAGTTTAGGAGCCAGGGCCCACTGGAGCAATCAGCCCCAGCATTTT
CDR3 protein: CASSLGARAHWSNQPQHF

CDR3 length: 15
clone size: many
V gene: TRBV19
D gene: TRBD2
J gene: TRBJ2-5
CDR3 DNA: TGTGCCTCCGCCGTTAGCGGGAGGAGGGGGGGGACCCAGTACTTC
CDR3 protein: CASAVSGRRGGTQYF

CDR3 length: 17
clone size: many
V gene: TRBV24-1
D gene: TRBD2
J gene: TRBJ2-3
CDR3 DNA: TGTGCCACCAGTGATTTTGAGCTAGCGGGATATGCAGATACGCAGTATTTT
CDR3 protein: CATSDFELAGYADTQYF

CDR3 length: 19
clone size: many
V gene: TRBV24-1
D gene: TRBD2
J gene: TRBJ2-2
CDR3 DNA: TGTGCCACCAGTGGTTCCTGGGGACTAGCGGGAGTCGGCACCGGGGAGCTGTTTTTT
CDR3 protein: CATSGSWGLAGVGTGELFF

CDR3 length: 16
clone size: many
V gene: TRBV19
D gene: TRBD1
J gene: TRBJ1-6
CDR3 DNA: TGTGCCAGTAGTCCCCGGACAGGGTCCTATAATTCACCCCTCCACTTT
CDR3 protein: CASSPRTGSYNSPLHF

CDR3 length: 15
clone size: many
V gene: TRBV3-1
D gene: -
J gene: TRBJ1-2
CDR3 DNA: TGTGCCAGCAGCCCCAGGAGGGGCCAACGAGATGGCTACACCTTC
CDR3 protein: CASSPRRGQRDGYTF

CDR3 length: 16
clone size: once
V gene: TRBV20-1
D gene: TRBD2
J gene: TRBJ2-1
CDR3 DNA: TGCAGTGCTTTGCTAGCGGGAGAAGGCGCCTACAATGAGCAGTTCTTC
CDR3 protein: CSALLAGEGAYNEQFF

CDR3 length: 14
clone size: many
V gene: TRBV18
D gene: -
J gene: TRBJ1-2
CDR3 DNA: TGTGCCAGCTCACCACCGGGCGATGTTTATGGCTACACCTTC
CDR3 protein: CASSPPGDVYGYTF

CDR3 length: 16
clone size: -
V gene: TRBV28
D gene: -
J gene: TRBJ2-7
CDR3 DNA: TGTGCCAGCAGTGCCACTGGAGGGGGCGCAGCCTACGAGCAGTACTTC
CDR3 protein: CASSATGGGAAYEQYF

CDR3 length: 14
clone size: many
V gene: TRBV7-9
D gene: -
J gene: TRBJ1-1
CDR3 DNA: TGTGCCAGCAACGACCCAGCACGGAACACTGAAGCTTTCTTT
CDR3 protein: CASNDPARNTEAFF

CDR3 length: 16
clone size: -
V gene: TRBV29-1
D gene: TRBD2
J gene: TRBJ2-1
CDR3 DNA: TGCAGCGTTGTAGTCTATCGACTAGCGGGAGCCAATGAGCAGTTCTTC
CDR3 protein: CSVVVYRLAGANEQFF

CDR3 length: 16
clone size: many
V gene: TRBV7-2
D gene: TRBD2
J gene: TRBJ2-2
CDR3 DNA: TGTGCCAGCAGCTGGGGAGCGGGATTTAACACCGGGGAGCTGTTTTTT
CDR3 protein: CASSWGAGFNTGELFF

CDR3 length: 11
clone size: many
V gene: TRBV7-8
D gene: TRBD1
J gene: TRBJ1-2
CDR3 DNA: TGTGCCAGCAGCTCCGGACAGGGAGACACCTTC
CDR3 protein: CASSSGQGDTF

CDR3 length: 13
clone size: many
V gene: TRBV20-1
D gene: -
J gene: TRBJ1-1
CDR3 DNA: TGCGGCCAATCCGGGACGGCGAACACTGAAGCTTTCTTT
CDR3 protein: CGQSGTANTEAFF

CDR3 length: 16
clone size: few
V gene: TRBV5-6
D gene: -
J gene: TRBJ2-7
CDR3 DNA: TGTGCCAGCAGCTTGTACGGGGACATACAAAGTGACGAGCAGTACTTC
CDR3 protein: CASSLYGDIQSDEQYF

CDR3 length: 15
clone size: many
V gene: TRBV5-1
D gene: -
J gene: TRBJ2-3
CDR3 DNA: TGCGCCAGCAGCTTGGGGGGGAGTGAGACAGATACGCAGTATTTT
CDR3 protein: CASSLGGSETDTQYF

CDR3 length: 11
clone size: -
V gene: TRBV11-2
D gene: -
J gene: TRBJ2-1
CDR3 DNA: TGTGCCAGCAGCCCATTGGCTGAGCAGTTCTTC
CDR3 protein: CASSPLAEQFF

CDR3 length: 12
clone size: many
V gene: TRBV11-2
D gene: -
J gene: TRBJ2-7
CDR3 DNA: TGTGCCAGCAGCTTAGAGGTTCACGAGCAGTACTTC
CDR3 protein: CASSLEVHEQYF

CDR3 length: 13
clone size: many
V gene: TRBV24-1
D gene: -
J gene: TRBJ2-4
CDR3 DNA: TGTGCCACCAGTGGCAGCCCTTATGAGATTCAGTACTTC
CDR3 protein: CATSGSPYEIQYF

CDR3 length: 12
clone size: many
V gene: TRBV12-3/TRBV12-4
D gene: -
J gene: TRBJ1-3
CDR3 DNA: TGTGCCAGCAGTCCCCGCTCCGCCGCCATATATTTT
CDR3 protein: CASSPRSAAIYF

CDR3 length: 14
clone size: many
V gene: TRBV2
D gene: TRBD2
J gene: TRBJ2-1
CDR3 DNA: TGTGCCAGCAGTCCCACTAGCGGGAGGGTTGAGCAGTTCTTC
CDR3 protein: CASSPTSGRVEQFF

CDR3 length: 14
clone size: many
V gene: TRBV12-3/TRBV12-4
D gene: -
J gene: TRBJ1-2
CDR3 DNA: TGTGCCAGCAGTCTCAATTTGGGGCCATTTGACTACACCTTC
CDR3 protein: CASSLNLGPFDYTF

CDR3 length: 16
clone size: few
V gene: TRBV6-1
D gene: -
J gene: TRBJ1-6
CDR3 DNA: TGTGCCAGCAGCCCCGGCGAGGGGCGTTGGGATTCACCCCTCCACTTT
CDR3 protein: CASSPGEGRWDSPLHF

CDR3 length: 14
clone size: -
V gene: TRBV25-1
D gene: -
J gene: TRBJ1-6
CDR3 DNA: TGTGCCAGCAGTGTGACAGGAAGGGGTTCACCCCTCCACTTT
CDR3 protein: CASSVTGRGSPLHF

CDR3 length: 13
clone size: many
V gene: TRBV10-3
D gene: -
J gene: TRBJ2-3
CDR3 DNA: TGTGCCATCAGTGAGCGGGACTCCGCTACGCAGTATTTT
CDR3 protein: CAISERDSATQYF

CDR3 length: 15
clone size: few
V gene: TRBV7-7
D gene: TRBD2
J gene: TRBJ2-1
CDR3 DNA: TGTGCTAGCAGCTCAGACGGGCTAGCGGAGAATGAGCAGTTCTTC
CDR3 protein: CASSSDGLAENEQFF

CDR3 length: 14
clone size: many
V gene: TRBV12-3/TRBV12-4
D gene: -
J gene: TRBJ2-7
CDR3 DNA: TGTGCCAGCCGAAAGACACAGGGAGGCTACGAGCAGTACTTC
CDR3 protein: CASRKTQGGYEQYF

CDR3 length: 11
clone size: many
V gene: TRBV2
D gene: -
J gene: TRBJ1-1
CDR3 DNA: TGTGCCAGAGGCCCGGGTACTGAAGCTTTCTTT
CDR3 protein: CARGPGTEAFF

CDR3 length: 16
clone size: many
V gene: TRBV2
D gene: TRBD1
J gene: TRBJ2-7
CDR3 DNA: TGTGCCAGCAGTGAGGCGGGGACAGGGAGCTCCTACGAGCAGTACTTC
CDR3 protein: CASSEAGTGSSYEQYF

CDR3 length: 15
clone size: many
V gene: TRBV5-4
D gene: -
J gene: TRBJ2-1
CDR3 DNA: TGTGCCAGCAGCCACATCGCCCCCCGGGACAATGAGCAGTTCTTC
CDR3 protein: CASSHIAPRDNEQFF

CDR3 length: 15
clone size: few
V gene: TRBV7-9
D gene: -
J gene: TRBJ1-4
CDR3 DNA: TGTGCCAGCAGCTTACTGGGGAAAATAAATGAAAAACTGTTTTTT
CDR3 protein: CASSLLGKINEKLFF

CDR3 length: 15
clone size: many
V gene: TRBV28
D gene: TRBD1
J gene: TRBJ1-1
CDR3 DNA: TGTGCCAGCAGAGGACAGGGGTCGCCCAACACTGAAGCTTTCTTT
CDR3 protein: CASRGQGSPNTEAFF

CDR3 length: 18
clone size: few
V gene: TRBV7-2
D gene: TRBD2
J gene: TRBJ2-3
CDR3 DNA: TGTGCCAGCAGCCCGACGGCCCTCGGGGGAGGGAACACAGATACGCAGTATTTT
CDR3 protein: CASSPTALGGGNTDTQYF

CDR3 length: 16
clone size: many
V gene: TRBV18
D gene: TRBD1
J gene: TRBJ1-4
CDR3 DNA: TGTGCCAGCTCACCCAGACAGGGGGCACAGGAGGGAAAACTGTTTTTT
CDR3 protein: CASSPRQGAQEGKLFF

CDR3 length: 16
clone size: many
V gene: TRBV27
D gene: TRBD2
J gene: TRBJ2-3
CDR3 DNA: TGTGCCAGTTTGGACCCCACTAGCGGGAACACAGATACGCAGTATTTT
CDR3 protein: CASLDPTSGNTDTQYF

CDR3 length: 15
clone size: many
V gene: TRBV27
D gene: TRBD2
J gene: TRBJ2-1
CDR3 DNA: TGTGCCAGCAGCGCACGGACTAGCGGAGACAATGAGCAGTTCTTC
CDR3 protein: CASSARTSGDNEQFF